These T cell receptor beta chains were read from a single sample in a study of T cells in Graves' hyperthyroidism and ophthalmopathy. Each CDR3 protein is one row after TCRdb ran MiXCR on the multiplex PCR reads. The table includes 450,000 to 700,000 distinct CDR3 sequences, 46% detected once. Material: peripheral blood or thyroid tissue (not recorded which). These receptors were obtained from a woman younger than 30 with Graves' hyperthyroidism. The CDR3 runs from the conserved cysteine through the conserved F or W. The D gene is left open where the match is weak. Expanded clones get a size class; other rows say once, few or many, or leave the size out.

len: 16; j_gene: TRBJ2-7; v_gene: TRBV19; abundance: many; d_gene: .; CDR3aa: CASSIDLDSSSYEQYF
len: 14; j_gene: TRBJ1-2; v_gene: TRBV20-1; abundance: .; d_gene: .; CDR3aa: CSGFSGLSNYGYTF
len: 15; j_gene: TRBJ2-2; v_gene: TRBV19; abundance: many; d_gene: .; CDR3aa: CASTPYVGESGELFF
len: 14; j_gene: TRBJ2-5; v_gene: TRBV6-2/TRBV6-3; abundance: many; d_gene: .; CDR3aa: CASSSMSGAETQYF
len: 11; j_gene: TRBJ2-7; v_gene: TRBV7-9; abundance: .; d_gene: .; CDR3aa: CASYRNYEQYF
len: 15; j_gene: TRBJ2-7; v_gene: TRBV19; abundance: few; d_gene: TRBD1; CDR3aa: CASSIGDRGHYEQYF
len: 14; j_gene: TRBJ1-2; v_gene: TRBV18; abundance: .; d_gene: TRBD1; CDR3aa: CASSPQDRGGGYTF
len: 16; j_gene: TRBJ1-6; v_gene: TRBV12-3/TRBV12-4; abundance: .; d_gene: TRBD1; CDR3aa: CASSLEGGTGSSPLHF
len: 13; j_gene: TRBJ1-1; v_gene: TRBV20-1; abundance: .; d_gene: TRBD1; CDR3aa: CSALQGSNTEAFF
len: 13; j_gene: TRBJ2-2; v_gene: TRBV20-1; abundance: many; d_gene: .; CDR3aa: CSAIDLNTGELFF
len: 17; j_gene: TRBJ1-3; v_gene: TRBV10-3; abundance: many; d_gene: TRBD1; CDR3aa: CATQLGTGANSGNTIYF
len: 16; j_gene: TRBJ2-2; v_gene: TRBV7-2; abundance: .; d_gene: TRBD2; CDR3aa: CASSRGGSGWAGELFF
len: 12; j_gene: TRBJ1-6; v_gene: TRBV2; abundance: .; d_gene: .; CDR3aa: CASRGFNSPLHF
len: 16; j_gene: TRBJ2-7; v_gene: TRBV7-9; abundance: .; d_gene: TRBD2; CDR3aa: CASSQWASGRANEQYF
len: 14; j_gene: TRBJ2-5; v_gene: TRBV4-3; abundance: .; d_gene: TRBD2; CDR3aa: CASSQGLAGEAQYF
len: 17; j_gene: TRBJ1-6; v_gene: TRBV10-2; abundance: .; d_gene: .; CDR3aa: CASSESLGGGWNSPLHF
len: 15; j_gene: TRBJ2-7; v_gene: TRBV15; abundance: .; d_gene: TRBD2; CDR3aa: CATSRGSGRAYEQYF
len: 14; j_gene: TRBJ1-6; v_gene: TRBV7-9; abundance: .; d_gene: .; CDR3aa: CASGLGQGRSPLHF
len: 14; j_gene: TRBJ1-4; v_gene: TRBV4-3; abundance: many; d_gene: .; CDR3aa: CASSQEAAGEKLFF
len: 14; j_gene: TRBJ2-1; v_gene: TRBV15; abundance: .; d_gene: TRBD2; CDR3aa: CATGTSGGYNEQFF
len: 15; j_gene: TRBJ2-6; v_gene: TRBV19; abundance: many; d_gene: .; CDR3aa: CASSMTSSGANVLTF
len: 14; j_gene: TRBJ2-7; v_gene: TRBV7-9; abundance: many; d_gene: .; CDR3aa: CASSLGQADYEQYF
len: 14; j_gene: TRBJ1-2; v_gene: TRBV12-3/TRBV12-4; abundance: many; d_gene: .; CDR3aa: CASSPGARSDGYTF
len: 13; j_gene: TRBJ2-2; v_gene: TRBV15; abundance: many; d_gene: .; CDR3aa: CATRTPASGELFF
len: 16; j_gene: TRBJ1-5; v_gene: TRBV6-5; abundance: .; d_gene: .; CDR3aa: CASSYGVAPTNQPQHF
len: 15; j_gene: TRBJ2-7; v_gene: TRBV6-5; abundance: many; d_gene: TRBD1; CDR3aa: CASSYSDRDIGEQYF
len: 15; j_gene: TRBJ1-2; v_gene: TRBV7-9; abundance: .; d_gene: .; CDR3aa: CASSPTANLEYGYTF
len: 11; j_gene: TRBJ2-7; v_gene: TRBV5-4; abundance: .; d_gene: TRBD1; CDR3aa: CASSVGQGGLF
len: 16; j_gene: TRBJ1-5; v_gene: TRBV7-9; abundance: .; d_gene: TRBD1; CDR3aa: CASSLGQGASNQPQHF
len: 15; j_gene: TRBJ2-5; v_gene: TRBV11-2; abundance: many; d_gene: TRBD1; CDR3aa: CASLSGTGGRETQYF
len: 13; j_gene: TRBJ1-5; v_gene: TRBV6-6; abundance: many; d_gene: .; CDR3aa: CASRQIGNQPQHF
len: 12; j_gene: TRBJ1-4; v_gene: TRBV20-1; abundance: many; d_gene: .; CDR3aa: CSAREGNEKLFF
len: 14; j_gene: TRBJ2-7; v_gene: TRBV5-8; abundance: many; d_gene: .; CDR3aa: CASSQPGDSYEQYF